This T cell receptor beta chain was documented in a study of cytomegalovirus exposure and HLA in healthy donors. Study-level points and caveats: Per published accounts, TCR beta sequences correctly predicted the HLA-A and HLA-B alleles of most subjects. A later analysis reported that several of the most significant clusters appeared to be linked to common viral pathogens, among them Epstein-Barr virus.

Germline V CDR1 and CDR2: MGHRA, YSYEKL. The CDR3 extends over 14 amino acids. The V gene lost 0 bases and the J gene lost 5 bases, with 10 bases spanning the gap. Note on this clone: Its antigen is not known. Additional DNA sequences in this sample encode the identical CDR3.

The PCR employed 60 Vbeta primers together with 13 Jbeta primers. The repertoire was sequenced with immunoSEQ multiplex PCR; TCRdb's copy has only in-frame clones and lacks some. The sample records roughly 140,000 clones, more than 75% being singletons. The chain couples TRBV4-1 to TRBJ1-2; unclear D gene. The sequence was obtained from a woman younger than 30 in good health and CMV-seronegative. The sequencing input was PBMCs. The CDR3 region is CASSQDLTVYGYTF. The CDR3 region has the DNA TGCGCCAGCAGCCAAGATCTCACGGTATATGGCTACACCTTC.